This T cell receptor (beta chain) was found in a study of T-cell memory formation after mild COVID-19. This clonotype was observed a few times. The antigen is unknown. Mismatch with germline at one junction end may stem from a read error. Germline lookup yields CDR1 MNHEY and CDR2 SVGEGT. The CDR3 totals 13 residues. One entry per CDR3 protein, called by TCRdb with MiXCR from the 5' RACE reads. The sample includes 75,000 to 95,000 distinct CDR3 sequences, about 13% of them seen just once. General study points: Clonal second-wave expansions that peaked on day 37 had unconfirmed SARS-CoV-2 specificity. Contracting clones from day 15 to 85 had balanced CD4/CD8; later expanders favoured CD4+. The appearance of some responding clones in pre-infection memory suggested that cross-reactive memory joined. Contracting CD4+ clones lay largely in CM and EM, with CD8+ ones residing in EMRA.

V gene TRBV6-2 or TRBV6-3 combines with J gene TRBJ2-7; 11 nucleotides align to TRBD2. This receptor was taken from an adult woman who had mild COVID-19 (a few samples of this study predate the infection). Cell type and time point are not known. The specimen sequenced was PBMCs or a T cell subset sorted from them (not recorded which). The CDR3 loop reads CASSTSGRTFINF. CDR3 nucleotide sequence: TGTGCCAGCAGTACTAGCGGGAGAACCTTCATTAACTTC.